A selection of T cell receptor beta chains follows, all from one sample in a study of T cells after yellow fever vaccination. TCRdb re-derived calls from the 5' RACE reads in MiXCR, one entry per CDR3 protein. The sample contains some 30,000 distinct CDR3 sequences, approximately 4.4% of which appear only once. The specimen comprised CD8+ T cells sorted from PBMCs, sampled 5 days after the yellow fever booster vaccination. The receptors derive from a man aged 25 to 40 who received the YFV17D yellow fever vaccine. Each CDR3 is given with its conserved first and last residue. Each record gives: J gene, V gene, CDR3 length, D gene, clone size, CDR3 protein, CDR3 DNA. A D gene is named only where the DNA matches it firmly. Not all rows give a size; the values are once, few, many and, for expanded clones, a class.

>TRBJ2-7|TRBV12-3/TRBV12-4|12|TRBD2|many
CASKIAGGEQYF
TGTGCCAGCAAAATAGCGGGAGGCGAGCAGTACTTC
>TRBJ1-6|TRBV9|16|.|many
CASSSWGGRINSPLHF
TGTGCCAGCAGCAGCTGGGGCGGTAGGATAAATTCACCCCTCCACTTT
>TRBJ2-5|TRBV7-8|17|.|many
CASSPGASDFYQETQYF
TGTGCCAGCAGCCCAGGTGCCAGCGACTTTTACCAAGAGACCCAGTACTTC
>TRBJ1-2|TRBV6-5|16|.|many
CASSYSRPGGYYGYTF
TGTGCCAGCAGTTACTCGAGACCGGGTGGCTACTATGGCTACACCTTC
>TRBJ2-7|TRBV11-2|13|.|many
CASSQADSYEQYF
TGTGCCAGCAGCCAGGCCGACTCCTACGAGCAGTACTTC
>TRBJ2-7|TRBV4-3|16|TRBD1|many
CASSQGHGTAYYEQYF
TGCGCCAGCAGCCAAGGTCATGGGACAGCCTACTACGAGCAGTACTTC
>TRBJ2-7|TRBV19|14|.|many
CASSMAMGDYEQYF
TGTGCCAGTAGTATGGCGATGGGGGACTACGAGCAGTACTTC
>TRBJ2-4|TRBV20-1|18|TRBD2|many
CSASRLAGGEVAKNIQYF
TGCAGTGCTAGCCGACTAGCGGGAGGGGAGGTAGCCAAAAACATTCAGTACTTC
>TRBJ2-7|TRBV29-1|12|.|many
CSVVEGGYEQYF
TGCAGCGTTGTAGAGGGGGGATACGAGCAGTACTTC
>TRBJ2-5|TRBV27|14|.|many
CASSDVPGDETQYF
TGTGCCAGCAGTGATGTCCCTGGTGACGAGACCCAGTACTTC
>TRBJ2-7|TRBV4-2|14|.|.
CASSPTVLCYEQYF
TGTGCCAGCAGCCCGACGGTCCTCTGCTACGAGCAGTACTTC
>TRBJ2-1|TRBV4-3|15|.|many
CASSQATRGAGEQFF
TGCGCCAGCAGCCAAGCCACCCGGGGAGCTGGTGAGCAGTTCTTC
>TRBJ2-1|TRBV7-6|15|.|many
CASSYRDGTYNEQFF
TGTGCCAGCAGCTACCGGGACGGTACCTACAATGAGCAGTTCTTC
>TRBJ2-1|TRBV29-1|13|.|many
CSAEGQGGNEQFF
TGCAGCGCCGAAGGGCAGGGTGGCAATGAGCAGTTCTTC
>TRBJ2-7|TRBV20-1|15|.|many
CSARFSGEIYYEQYF
TGCAGTGCTAGATTCTCGGGAGAGATTTACTACGAGCAGTACTTC
>TRBJ2-7|TRBV12-3/TRBV12-4|12|.|many
CASSLLNYEQYF
TGTGCCAGCAGTTTATTGAACTACGAGCAGTACTTC
>TRBJ2-1|TRBV14|14|.|many
CASSQLLGSNEQFF
TGTGCCAGCAGCCAACTACTAGGTTCCAATGAGCAGTTCTTC
>TRBJ2-2|TRBV19|17|TRBD1|many
CASMTTWGQGSTGELFF
TGTGCCAGTATGACCACCTGGGGACAGGGGAGCACCGGGGAGCTGTTTTTT
>TRBJ2-1|TRBV27|17|TRBD2|many
CASSFGLAESSYNEQFF
TGTGCCAGCAGTTTTGGACTAGCGGAGAGCTCCTACAATGAGCAGTTCTTC
>TRBJ2-5|TRBV29-1|15|.|many
CSVEEGNGRGETQYF
TGCAGCGTTGAAGAGGGGAACGGGAGAGGAGAGACCCAGTACTTC
>TRBJ2-3|TRBV21-1|15|.|.
CARDFGTDVADTQYF
TGTGCCAGAGATTTCGGGACGGACGTCGCAGATACGCAGTATTTT
>TRBJ2-5|TRBV11-1|18|TRBD2|many
CASSSSPGLAMYQETQYF
TGTGCCAGCAGCTCGTCTCCGGGACTAGCGATGTACCAAGAGACCCAGTACTTC
>TRBJ1-5|TRBV4-3|15|.|many
CASSQDLTGNQPQHF
TGCGCCAGCAGCCAAGATTTGACAGGCAATCAGCCCCAGCATTTT
>TRBJ2-3|TRBV7-9|14|.|many
CASSLLSSLDTQYF
TGTGCCAGCAGCTTATTGAGTAGTTTAGATACGCAGTATTTT
>TRBJ2-1|TRBV9|18|TRBD2|many
CASSVAEIAGGQDNEQFF
TGTGCCAGCAGCGTAGCTGAGATAGCGGGAGGGCAGGACAATGAGCAGTTCTTC
>TRBJ2-1|TRBV5-4|13|TRBD2|many
CASREGTNNEQFF
TGTGCCAGCCGGGAGGGAACAAACAATGAGCAGTTCTTC
>TRBJ2-7|TRBV27|13|.|many
CASSFGETYEQYF
TGTGCCAGCAGTTTCGGAGAAACCTACGAGCAGTACTTC
>TRBJ2-6|TRBV7-9|17|TRBD2|many
CASSLVLAGTGANVLTF
TGTGCCAGCAGCCTGGTTCTAGCGGGAACTGGGGCCAACGTCCTGACTTTC
>TRBJ2-1|TRBV4-3|16|.|many
CASSQELISSYNEQFF
TGCGCCAGCAGCCAAGAACTTATTAGCTCCTACAATGAGCAGTTCTTC
>TRBJ2-1|TRBV27|15|TRBD1|many
CASSLGPDRANEQFF
TGTGCCAGCAGTTTAGGGCCGGACAGGGCAAATGAGCAGTTCTTC
>TRBJ1-1|TRBV10-1|12|.|many
CALRIRVTEAFF
TGCGCCTTACGGATACGGGTCACTGAAGCTTTCTTT
>TRBJ2-1|TRBV29-1|10|TRBD2|medium-sized
CSGSSGEQFF
TGCAGCGGCAGTAGCGGGGAGCAGTTCTTC
>TRBJ1-1|TRBV20-1|17|TRBD1|many
CSARVGAGQGAGTEAFF
TGCAGTGCTAGAGTGGGGGCGGGACAGGGGGCGGGTACTGAAGCTTTCTTT